The following is a T cell receptor (beta chain) sequence with its context. Its antigen is still unknown. Sequence at one end of the junction differs from germline and may be a read error. The library was prepared using the immunoSEQ multiplex PCR assay. Not all clones reach the TCRdb copy of this immuneACCESS table, which keeps in-frame sequences only. Checked studies attribute under half of the gap to unresolved V genes and leave the rest unexplained. In this sample the table shows 90,000 to 100,000 clones, about 81% of which occur a single time. The top ten hold roughly 39% of the sample. There are 13 amino acids in the CDR3, from cysteine to phenylalanine inclusive. The entry retains the CDR3 DNA only, 39 bases that are in frame from base 1. The germline V gene (reference sequence) sets CDR1 to SEHNR and CDR2 to FQNEAQ. This specimen belongs to a study of control samples from healthy donors and cancer patients (dated by TCRdb to the early 2020s).

Sequencing was carried out using PBMCs. The sequence was obtained from a man aged 65 to 85 with lung cancer. The V and J genes are TRBV7-9 and TRBJ2-6; the central 11 bases match TRBD1. The nucleotide sequence reads as follows: TGTGCCAGCAGCTCAGGGGCCCGGGACAGGGGGGCTTTC. It translates to CASSSGARDRGAF.